This T cell receptor (beta chain) was sequenced in a study of blood T cell repertoires in COVID-19. The wider study: Spain, Italy and the United States supplied samples that represented acute and convalescent COVID-19.

Germline CDR1 and CDR2: DFQATT and SNEGSKA (reference sequence). This CDR3 is 14 amino acids long. After removal of 3 bases from V and 3 bases from J, the junction contained 7 bases not matched to a gene. In the study's own analysis: It was from reference gene primer amplification that nucleated cell counts were estimated. Using immunoSEQ multiplex PCR, the repertoire was profiled, and TCRdb retains in-frame clones only, with some absent. For V, J and clone size, that table is used; D and trimming come from the DNA. The sample lists about 220,000 clones, around 80% seen once, with roughly 8.8% in the top ten.

This sequence joins TRBV20-1 and TRBJ2-7; TRBD2 aligns across 8 bases. The sample was peripheral blood. This clonotype was obtained from a woman aged 45-59 years with acute or convalescent COVID-19. Written as DNA, the CDR3 is TGCAGTGCTAGTGTAGCGGGGTCCTACTACGAGCAGTACTTC. Amino acid sequence: CSASVAGSYYEQYF.